This T cell receptor (beta chain) is from a study of blood T cell repertoires in COVID-19. Study-level information: Specimens from acute and convalescent COVID-19 originated in the United States, Italy and Spain. T cells, B-cell-depleted T cells, or PBMCs provided the cDNA or gDNA that served as material.

With V trimmed by 2 bases and J by 6 bases, 4 bases remained unmatched. Germline V gene sequence: CDR1 SGHDN, CDR2 FVKESK. This CDR3 is 15 amino acids long. In the source study's methods: Amplification from reference gene primers served as the basis for estimated nucleated cell counts. Repertoires were generated with immunoSEQ multiplex PCR, while TCRdb's copy carries only in-frame clones and drops some. For V, J and clone size, that table is used; D and trimming come from the DNA. The table includes tens of thousands of clones, more than 70% detected once. The chain combines TRBV14 with TRBJ2-1; 10 positions agree with TRBD1. The TCR comes from a man between 60 and 75 years old with active or convalescent COVID-19. Sequencing was done on a sample of peripheral blood. The CDR3 nucleotides are TGTGCCAGCAGCCAATGGGACAGGGGTAGCAATGAGCAGTTCTTC. Translated: CASSQWDRGSNEQFF.